This T cell receptor beta chain was obtained from a study of vaccination effects on CD4 cells after COVID-19. Clones were sequenced by immunoSEQ multiplex PCR, and TCRdb holds only the in-frame ones, with some missing. Among fewer than 55,000 clones listed, more than 70% were seen once. The V end lost 5 bases, the J end lost 4 bases, and 11 bases lay between the germline ends. The CDR3 is 13 residues long. Germline CDR1 reads SGHTA; CDR2 reads FQGTGA. About this clone: Its cognate antigen is unknown.

Sequencing followed a ViraFEST assay step that expanded antigen-specific CD4+ T cells with viral peptide pools. When less than 13 days of culture had elapsed, CD4+ T cells were isolated. Previously uninfected by SARS-CoV-2, the vaccine recipients also showed negative nucleocapsid antibodies. Cultures of under 2.5 million PBMC per well contained approximately 9.6 IU/ml IL-2 plus 10 ug/ml peptides. IL-2 medium took the place of half the medium on both days 3 and 7. Study results and limitations: Clones arising from infection and from vaccination showed marked clonal contraction late after vaccination.

The clonotype originates from a human donor who received a COVID-19 vaccine. V usage is TRBV7-3 and J usage is TRBJ1-1, with D possibly being TRBD1 (5 bases). This material consisted of CD4+ T cells from PBMCs cultured with HCoV-OC43 spike peptides, taken before COVID-19 vaccination. As for subset: HCoV-OC43 spike overlapping peptide pool stimulation. As DNA, the CDR3 is TGTGCCAGCAGCCCCTCCAGGGCCACTGAAGCTTTCTTT. Translation gives CASSPSRATEAFF. Together with reference TRBV7-3 and TRBJ1-1, the CDR3 gives the full variable domain: GAGVSQTPSNKVTEKGKYVELRCDPISGHTALYWYRQSLGQGPEFLIYFQGTGAADDSGLPNDRFFAVRPEGSVSTLKIQRTERGDSAVYLCASSPSRATEAFFGQGTRLTVV.